Following are 30 T cell receptor beta chains from one sample sequenced in a study of tumor and adjacent non-tumor tissue in lung cancer. No cell sorting was done before RNA was extracted from the tissue. A modified ARM-PCR protocol with three rounds of nested PCR amplified TCRbeta. TCRdb called the multiplex PCR reads again in MiXCR, with one record for every CDR3 protein. The sample includes 220,000 or so distinct CDR3 sequences, 71% of them seen just once. Specimen: lung tumor tissue. The receptors shown here come from a man in his 60s with non-small cell lung cancer.

This chain uses TRBV12-3 or TRBV12-4 with TRBJ1-5, with D perhaps TRBD1 (6 bases). Trimming removed 3 bases at V and 7 bases at J, with 19 bases between. The CDR3 is 16 amino acids. CDR3 protein: CASSFGTYRAEQPQHF. The CDR3 DNA reads TGTGCCAGCAGTTTTGGGACCTACAGGGCCGAACAGCCCCAGCATTTT.

V is TRBV12-3 or TRBV12-4 and J is TRBJ2-7, with 8 bases aligning to TRBD1. CDR3 length: 14 residues. The V and J ends lost 6 bases and 2 bases, in that order; junction bases with no gene match: 6. The CDR3 sequence: CASSRQGRTYEQYF. CDR3 in DNA: TGTGCCAGCAGCCGACAGGGGCGGACCTACGAGCAGTACTTC.

The chain is built from TRBV28 and TRBJ2-1; 8 nucleotides agree with TRBD1. This CDR3 is built from 16 residues. The junction had 15 bases not matched to a gene; V was cut back by 5 bases and J by 9 bases. CDR1 and CDR2 (germline): MDHEN, SYDVKM. The CDR3 sequence is CASSPWDRNGHSEQFF. Written as DNA, the CDR3 is TGTGCCAGCAGTCCTTGGGACAGGAATGGGCACAGTGAGCAGTTCTTC. The full variable domain, with the rest looked up from reference TRBV28 and TRBJ2-1, is DVKVTQSSRYLVKRTGEKVFLECVQDMDHENMFWYRQDPGLGLRLIYFSYDVKMKEKGDIPEGYSVSREKKERFSLILESASTNQTSMYLCASSPWDRNGHSEQFFGPGTRLTVL.

The chain combines TRBV4-2 with TRBJ2-3, with 7 bases that match TRBD2. Germline CDR1 and CDR2: LGHNA and YNFKEQ. The CDR3 runs to 17 residues. The V segment lost 1 base and the J segment 3 bases; nucleotides outside the gene matches: 10. In DNA form, the CDR3 reads TGTGCCAGCAGCCAAGGTGAGTCTAGCGGCCTGACAGATACGCAGTATTTT. Translated, it gives CASSQGESSGLTDTQYF.

The chain has TRBV6-2 or TRBV6-3 and TRBJ2-4; D unresolved. Germline V gene sequence: CDR1 MNHEY, CDR2 SVGEGT. The CDR3 is made up of 17 amino acids. V was clipped by 2 bases and J by 8 bases, with 22 bases between them. CDR3 DNA: TGTGCCAGCAGTTACAGCTTGAAGGACCGTTCCTCGGACATTCAGTACTTC. It codes for CASSYSLKDRSSDIQYF.

This clonotype was seen a single time. The chain employs TRBV4-3 and TRBJ1-4, with D unclear. This CDR3 is 14 amino acids long. Germline V gives CDR1 LGHNA, CDR2 YSLEER. The CDR3 bases are TGCACCTGCAACCCTCATACTAGAGGTGAAAAACTGTTTTTT. The encoded protein is CTCNPHTRGEKLFF.

To note about this clonotype: Since the CDR3 does not end with the conserved phenylalanine or tryptophan, this likely comes from a read error. It is unclear where the CDR3 begins or ends on the DNA, so no DNA is shown, and the CDR3 is as TCRdb lists it. This chain connects TRBV10-3 to TRBJ2-7; the table's D call, TRBD1, has no DNA check behind it. The CDR3 has 12 amino acids, counting both end residues. CDR1 is ENHRY, CDR2 SYGVKD, per germline. The CDR3 here is CAISESGQEQYL.

Many counts were recorded for this clonotype. The chain joins TRBV12-3 or TRBV12-4 to TRBJ1-1; D uncertain. The CDR3 totals 13 residues. With 2 bases removed from V and 3 bases from J, the gap between germline ends came to 7 bases. The CDR3 bases are TGTGCCAGCAGTTTATTAAGGGACACTGAAGCTTTCTTT. It is translated as CASSLLRDTEAFF.

Regarding this clonotype: This clone may be a read error of a much larger clone one base away. The rearrangement uses TRBV20-1 and TRBJ1-2; D is unclear. Per the germline V gene, CDR1 is DFQATT and CDR2 is SNEGSKA (reference sequence). V shed 3 bases and J shed 4 bases, with 24 bases lying between them. The CDR3 length is 17 residues. CDR3 sequence reads: CSASVKAIPQRFYGYTF. The DNA for the CDR3 is TGCAGTGCTAGTGTGAAGGCGATTCCGCAGAGATTCTATGGCTACACCTTC.

This clonotype was detected only a few times. The rearrangement uses TRBV7-9 and TRBJ1-4, with TRBD1 matching over 11 bases. This CDR3 is built from 14 residues. In germline, CDR1 is SEHNR, CDR2 FQNEAQ (reference sequence). V lost 7 bases, J lost 8 bases, and 6 bases stayed unmatched. This chain's CDR3 is CASKGQGAWEKLFF. The CDR3 DNA reads TGTGCCAGCAAAGGACAGGGGGCCTGGGAAAAACTGTTTTTT. The variable domain in full, completed from reference TRBV7-9 and TRBJ1-4, reads DTGVSQNPRHKITKRGQNVTFRCDPISEHNRLYWYRQTLGQGPEFLTYFQNEAQLEKSRLLSDRFSAERPKGSFSTLEIQRTEQGDSAMYLCASKGQGAWEKLFFGSGTQLSVL.

With regard to this clonotype: A read error may account for a junction end that differs from germline. This rearrangement joins TRBV6-2 or TRBV6-3 to TRBJ2-6; 7 bases fit TRBD2. This CDR3 has 15 amino acids. CDR1 is MNHEY, CDR2 SVGEGT, per germline. The DNA for the CDR3 is TGTGCCAGCAGTTTTCAAGGGGAGGGTGCCAACATCCTGACTTTC. It yields the protein CASSFQGEGANILTF.

The CDR3 spells CASSLDRNTCTDTQYF. Here the CDR3 DNA reads TGTGCCAGCAGCTTAGATAGGAACACATGCACAGATACGCAGTATTTT. V gene TRBV11-3 combines with J gene TRBJ2-3; D not resolved. The V end lost 0 bases, the J end lost 1 base, and 11 bases lay between the germline ends. CDR3 length: 16 residues. The V gene's germline CDR1 is SGHNT and CDR2 YENEEA. Variable domain in full (rest from reference TRBV11-3 and TRBJ2-3): EAGVVQSPRYKIIEKKQPVAFWCNPISGHNTLYWYLQNLGQGPELLIRYENEEAVDDSQLPKDRFSAERLKGVDSTLKIQPAELGDSAVYLCASSLDRNTCTDTQYFGPGTRLTVL.

Note on this clonotype: Its ends do not fully match the called genes, so a read error is possible. The chain links TRBV4-2 to TRBJ1-5, with 9 bases lining up with TRBD1. Germline loops: CDR1 LGHNA, CDR2 YNFKEQ. The CDR3 extends over 18 amino acids. The CDR3 sequence is CASSQDLTGGSSNQSQHF. CDR3 sequence (DNA): TGTGCCAGCAGCCAAGATTTGACAGGGGGTAGCAGCAATCAGTCCCAGCATTTT.

In regard to this clonotype: A much more abundant neighbour one base away suggests this may be a read error. The chain recombines TRBV20-1 with TRBJ1-1; D gene ambiguous. Germline values: CDR1 DFQATT, CDR2 SNEGSKA (reference sequence). The CDR3 sequence is 11 residues long. The chain's CDR3 is CSAAPNTKAFF. The CDR3 bases are TGCAGTGCTGCCCCGAACACTAAAGCTTTCTTT.

This clonotype has a count of ten or more. This chain uses TRBV11-3 with TRBJ2-1; TRBD2 aligns across 12 bases. The junction had 2 bases not matched to a gene; V was cut back by 5 bases and J by 9 bases. Germline V gene lookup returns CDR1 SGHNT and CDR2 YENEEA. This CDR3 has 13 amino acids. CDR3 protein: CASSPTSGSEQFF. Written as DNA, the CDR3 is TGTGCCAGCAGCCCGACTAGCGGGAGTGAGCAGTTCTTC.

Details on this clonotype: The germline gene is not matched at one end of the junction; a read error may be the cause. This chain connects TRBV11-3 to TRBJ2-3; perhaps TRBD1 as D (6 bases). This CDR3 is built from 15 residues. The germline V gene has CDR1 SGHNT and CDR2 YENEEA. The CDR3 is CVSNYGTSMGDTQYF. The CDR3 bases are TGTGTCAGCAATTACGGGACATCCATGGGAGATACGCAGTATTTT.

Turning to this clonotype: No conserved phenylalanine or tryptophan is present at the end of the CDR3, so a read error is the likely explanation. CDR3 sequence: CASSFSGCQPQHL. CDR3 bases: TGTGCCAGCAGTTTTTCGGGGTGTCAGCCCCAGCATCTT. The V call is TRBV12-3 or TRBV12-4, the J call TRBJ1-5; no reliable D call. V lost 3 bases to trimming and J lost 6 bases, with 9 bases between them. The CDR3 sequence is 13 residues long.

V is TRBV28 and J is TRBJ1-1; possible D gene TRBD1, 5 bases. V shed 8 bases and J shed 3 bases, with 19 bases lying between them. The germline CDR1 and CDR2 sequences are MDHEN and SYDVKM. The CDR3 spans 15 residues. The CDR3 DNA follows: TGTGCCAGCCAAACCCGGGGTGGGGGGGACACTGAAGCTTTCTTT. This encodes CASQTRGGGDTEAFF.

With regard to this clonotype: At one boundary the junction diverges from the germline segment, which might be a read error. The V call is TRBV6-6, the J call TRBJ1-1; 8 bases fit TRBD1. The CDR3 runs to 15 residues. Germline V lookup: CDR1 MNHNY, CDR2 SVGAGI (reference sequence). The CDR3, as DNA: TGTGCCAGCAGTCCCCACCACAGGGGGAACACTGTAGCTATCTTT. It translates to CASSPHHRGNTVAIF.

With regard to this clonotype: Since a much larger clone is just one base distant, this may be a read error. The CDR3 here is CASSQLTGTGAGDTHYF. CDR3 DNA: TGTGCCAGCAGCCAATTAACCGGGACAGGGGCTGGGGATACGCATTATTTT. V is TRBV4-2 and J is TRBJ2-3; the match to TRBD1 covers 10 bases. Germline CDR1 and CDR2: LGHNA and YNFKEQ. CDR3 size: 17 residues.

A remark on this clonotype: A junction boundary mismatches the germline segment, possibly from a read error. This chain joins TRBV5-1 and TRBJ2-1; maybe TRBD2 (5 bases). The CDR3 loop spans 15 amino acids. Germline V gene sequence: CDR1 SGHRS, CDR2 YFSETQ. The CDR3 nucleotides are TGCGCCATCAGCCCTACCTCCAGGACTGTTCCTGAGCAGTTCTTC. Translation: CAISPTSRTVPEQFF.

Remarks on this clonotype: An end of the junction does not agree with germline; a read error may underlie this. CDR3 amino acids: CASSQTSVTNSYKEQFF. The CDR3 coding sequence is TGCGCCAGCAGCCAAACTAGCGTCACTAACTCCTACAAAGAGCAGTTCTTC. The genes are TRBV4-3 and TRBJ2-1, with TRBD2 identical over 7 bases. Germline CDR1 reads LGHNA; CDR2 reads YSLEER. This CDR3 region has 17 residues.

With regard to this clonotype: An end of the junction does not agree with germline; a read error may underlie this. This chain links TRBV11-3 with TRBJ2-1, with TRBD2 as a possible D gene (6 bases). Germline loops: CDR1 SGHNT, CDR2 YENEEA. This CDR3 contains 15 residues. The CDR3 region has the DNA TGTGCCATCAGCTTAGGAGCCAGCGGAGGAGGGGAACAGTTTTTC. It is translated as CAISLGASGGGEQFF.

This clonotype was seen repeatedly, ten times or more. The rearrangement joins TRBV6-5 to TRBJ2-7; the match to TRBD1 covers 8 bases. The CDR3 contains 13 residues. CDR1 is MNHEY, CDR2 SVGAGI, per germline. Trimming took 7 bases from V and 6 from J; bases not matched to a gene: 8. CDR3 DNA sequence: TGTGCCAGCACTCAGGGGGCCAGGGGCGAGCAGTACTTC. Amino acids: CASTQGARGEQYF.

This clonotype has more than one count but fewer than ten. The rearrangement links TRBV20-1 to TRBJ1-2; no clear D gene. Per germline, CDR1 DFQATT and CDR2 SNEGSKA (reference sequence). The CDR3 has 14 residues. The V end lost 5 bases, the J end lost 4 bases, and 17 bases lay between the germline ends. The CDR3 protein is CSAERATGGYGYTF. CDR3 DNA sequence: TGCAGTGCTGAGCGAGCAACTGGAGGCTATGGCTACACCTTC.

Note on this clonotype: One junction end does not reproduce the germline sequence, and a read error may be involved. The rearrangement links TRBV11-2 to TRBJ2-3; D is possibly TRBD2 (6 bases). CDR3 length: 13 amino acids. CDR1 and CDR2 (germline): SGHAT, FQNNGV. The CDR3 region is CASVPGGSDMQYF. CDR3 coding DNA: TGTGCCAGCGTGCCCGGGGGATCAGATATGCAGTATTTT. Full variable domain (remainder filled in from reference TRBV11-2 and TRBJ2-3): EAGVAQSPRYKIIEKRQSVAFWCNPISGHATLYWYQQILGQGPKLLIQFQNNGVVDDSQLPKDRFSAERLKGVDSTLKIQPAKLEDSAVYLCASVPGGSDMQYFGPGTRLTVL.

Remarks on this clonotype: A junction end diverges from the germline sequence, so it may reflect a read error. CDR3 loop: CAGSQDRGFLPHEQYF. The CDR3 nucleotides are TGTGCCGGCAGCCAAGATAGAGGCTTCCTCCCCCACGAGCAGTACTTC. V usage is TRBV4-2 and J usage is TRBJ2-7; D uncertain. The CDR3 is made up of 16 amino acids. CDR1 is LGHNA and CDR2 is YNFKEQ in the germline V gene.

As to this clonotype: Germline and junction disagree at one end, which may indicate a read error. The V gene is TRBV5-4, the J gene TRBJ2-3; 7 bases are a match to TRBD2. This CDR3 spans 14 amino acids. Germline CDR1 is SGHNT and CDR2 is YYREEE (reference sequence). Written as DNA, the CDR3 is TGTGCCAGCAGTACCGAGCGGGGCACAGATACGCAGAATTTT. Protein product: CASSTERGTDTQNF. Looking up the rest from reference TRBV5-4 and TRBJ2-3 gives the full variable domain: ETGVTQSPTHLIKTRGQQVTLRCSSQSGHNTVSWYQQALGQGPQFIFQYYREEENGRGNFPPRFSGLQFPNYSSELNVNALELDDSALYLCASSTERGTDTQNFGPGTRLTVL.

This clonotype has a handful of counts. The rearrangement joins TRBV10-2 to TRBJ2-7; D is possibly TRBD2 (6 bases). The CDR3 spans 14 residues. CDR1 and CDR2 from the germline V gene are WSHSY and SAAADI. V was cut by 1 base and J by 5 bases, with 12 bases left in between. The CDR3 loop is CASSEYRGMDEQYF. The CDR3 region has the DNA TGCGCCAGCAGTGAGTACCGCGGGATGGACGAGCAGTACTTC.

The V and J genes are TRBV5-6 and TRBJ1-2; D remains ambiguous. CDR1 and CDR2 from the germline V gene are SGHDT and YYEEEE. Trimming removed 4 bases from V and 5 bases from J, with 18 bases in between. The CDR3 contains 15 residues. CDR3: CASSRRVLRLYGYTF. CDR3 nucleotide sequence: TGTGCCAGCAGCCGTAGGGTCCTACGGCTTTATGGCTACACCTTC.